Listed below are T cell receptor beta chains from one sample, sequenced in a study of human T cells and chemical hapten exposure. A single record per CDR3 protein comes from TCRdb applying MiXCR to the RACE reads. The sample lists roughly 140,000 distinct CDR3 sequences, approximately 12% occurring once. This specimen was whole blood, taken in connection with sensitization to the hapten diphenylcyclopropenone (DPC). These receptors all stem from a woman between 50 and 59 years old with alopecia areata. Some clones in this sample may be carry-over from other donors' samples. The CDR3 runs from the conserved cysteine through the conserved F or W. Each record gives: clone size, D gene, V gene, J gene, CDR3 DNA, CDR3 protein. The D gene is left open where the match is weak. Some rows mark clone size as missing; the rest say once, few, many or name a class of expanded clone.

>-|-|TRBV24-1|TRBJ2-5
TGTGCCACCAGTGATGGCCTCCAAGAGACCCAGTACTTC
CATSDGLQETQYF
>many|TRBD1|TRBV27|TRBJ2-6
TGTGCCAGCACTCCTATAGGGGCAGGGGGCGCTGGGGCCAACGTCCTGACTTTC
CASTPIGAGGAGANVLTF
>many|-|TRBV7-2|TRBJ2-3
TGTGCCAGCAGCTCCTCCGCAGATACGCAGTATTTT
CASSSSADTQYF
>many|-|TRBV29-1|TRBJ2-5
TGCAGCGTTGAAAACGTGGTCACAGAGACCCAGTACTTC
CSVENVVTETQYF
>few|-|TRBV19|TRBJ1-5
TGTGCCAGTACAGAAAATAGCAATCAGCCCCAGCATTTT
CASTENSNQPQHF
>few|TRBD2|TRBV6-5|TRBJ2-1
TGTGCCACCCAACTAGCGCCGGTTTACAATGAGCAGTTCTTC
CATQLAPVYNEQFF
>many|-|TRBV11-2|TRBJ2-7
TGTGCCAGCAGCTTAATCTACGAGCAGTACTTC
CASSLIYEQYF
>few|-|TRBV7-9|TRBJ2-3
TGTGCCAGCAGCTTAGGCGGCGCCACAGATACGCAGTATTTT
CASSLGGATDTQYF
>-|TRBD1|TRBV29-1|TRBJ1-4
TGCAGCGGTCGCCCAGGGGGAAAAAATGAAAAACTGTTTTTT
CSGRPGGKNEKLFF
>many|TRBD2|TRBV3-1|TRBJ2-7
TGTGCCAGCAGCCCAGCGGGAGGGTTTATCTCCTACGAGCAGTACTTC
CASSPAGGFISYEQYF
>few|-|TRBV6-4|TRBJ2-1
TGTGCCAGCAGTGGCCTGAGGGGCAAGGAGCAGTTCTTC
CASSGLRGKEQFF
>few|-|TRBV6-6|TRBJ2-7
TGTGCCAGCAGTTACTCCGACATGACCTACGAGCAGTACTTC
CASSYSDMTYEQYF
>many|-|TRBV28|TRBJ2-7
TGTGCCAGCAGTTTTATCACCTTTGGATCCTACGAGCAGTACTTC
CASSFITFGSYEQYF
>-|-|TRBV7-2|TRBJ2-7
TGTGCCAGCAGCTTAGCGGTAGGGCAGAGGCAGTACTTC
CASSLAVGQRQYF
>-|TRBD2|TRBV24-1|TRBJ2-3
TGTGCCACCAGTGGACTAGCGGGGAGCACAGATACGCAGTATTTT
CATSGLAGSTDTQYF
>few|-|TRBV6-6|TRBJ2-1
TGTGCCAGCAGTTACTCGGAGGGAGGATACAATGAGCAGTTCTTC
CASSYSEGGYNEQFF
>few|TRBD2|TRBV20-1|TRBJ2-1
TGCAGTGCTAGCACCCTGTCGAGCGGGAGATGGAGTGAGCAGTTCTTC
CSASTLSSGRWSEQFF
>few|-|TRBV27|TRBJ2-6
TGTGCCAGCAGGGCAATAAGCTCTGGGGCCAACGTCCTGACTTTC
CASRAISSGANVLTF
>-|TRBD2|TRBV7-2|TRBJ2-1
TGTGCCAGCAGCTCCGCCGGGAGCGGGGTTTCCTACAATGAGCAGTTCTTC
CASSSAGSGVSYNEQFF
>many|-|TRBV18|TRBJ1-4
TGTGCCAGCTCACCACAGGGGCCGAGTGAAAAACTGTTTTTT
CASSPQGPSEKLFF
>few|-|TRBV27|TRBJ1-1
TGTGCCAGCAGTTTGAACGTGAACACTGAAGCTTTCTTT
CASSLNVNTEAFF
>few|-|TRBV7-9|TRBJ2-2
TGTGCCAGCAGATCTACGAACACCGGGGAGCTGTTTTTT
CASRSTNTGELFF
>-|TRBD2|TRBV5-1|TRBJ2-1
TGCGCCAGCGGCCCAGCGGGACCCTACAATGAGCAGTTCTTC
CASGPAGPYNEQFF
>many|-|TRBV6-2/TRBV6-3|TRBJ2-6
TGTGCCAGCAGCAACCGGGAGACTGGGGCCAACGTCCTGACTTTC
CASSNRETGANVLTF
>many|TRBD1|TRBV7-6|TRBJ2-2
TGTGCCAGCAGCCCAGGACAGGGAGGCACCGGGGAGCTGTTTTTT
CASSPGQGGTGELFF
>-|TRBD2|TRBV11-1|TRBJ2-7
TGTGCCAGCAGCTTCGGACCGCAAGCGGGGGAGCAGTACTTC
CASSFGPQAGEQYF
>many|-|TRBV21-1|TRBJ2-7
TGTGCCACCACGGTGCGAGGGCGCCACTACGAGCAGTACTTC
CATTVRGRHYEQYF
>few|TRBD2|TRBV29-1|TRBJ2-1
TGCAGCGCGGGTTATAGCGGGGATCAGTTCTTC
CSAGYSGDQFF